A single sample is the source of the 20 T cell receptor beta chains below, sequenced in a study of cytomegalovirus exposure and HLA in healthy donors. Primers: 60 Vbeta forward and 13 Jbeta reverse. Measured with immunoSEQ multiplex PCR; TCRdb has only the in-frame clones, and not every one. This sample contains some 180,000 clones. Sequenced input: PBMCs. The receptor set was obtained from a man aged 25-40 years in good health and CMV-seronegative.

The rearrangement uses TRBV4-3 and TRBJ1-2; D remains ambiguous. Trimming removed 1 base from V and 0 bases from J, with 3 bases in between. Germline CDR1 reads LGHNA; CDR2 reads YSLEER. CDR3 length: 13 residues. The CDR3 bases are TGCGCCAGCAGCCAAGGGCCTAACTATGGCTACACCTTC. Its protein is CASSQGPNYGYTF.

CDR3 residues: CSVDRGRNTEAFF. CDR3 nucleotide sequence: TGCAGCGTCGACAGGGGGAGGAACACTGAAGCTTTCTTT. The chain carries TRBV29-1 and TRBJ1-1, with 9 nucleotides matching TRBD1. V gave up 6 bases and J gave up 1 base; unmatched junction bases: 3. The V gene's germline CDR1 is SQVTM and CDR2 ANQGSEA. The CDR3 covers 13 residues.

The V and J genes are TRBV4-2 and TRBJ1-4; weak D call: TRBD1 (6 bases). The CDR3 extends over 15 amino acids. The V end was cut by 4 bases, the J end by 12 bases, with 21 bases between. Germline lookup yields CDR1 LGHNA and CDR2 YNFKEQ. The CDR3 DNA is TGTGCCAGCAGCCTTTCCGGGACACCCGCGAGAGAACTGTTTTTT. This gives the protein CASSLSGTPARELFF.

This sequence joins TRBV7-2 and TRBJ1-3; TRBD1 aligns across 7 bases. Germline CDR1 is SGHTA and CDR2 is FQGNSA. There are 15 residues in the CDR3. V lost 5 bases and J lost 6; bases outside the gene matches: 10. CDR3 residues: CASSHTTGAVNTIYF. The CDR3 DNA follows: TGTGCCAGCAGCCACACAACAGGGGCGGTAAACACCATATATTTT. Drawing the rest from reference TRBV7-2 and TRBJ1-3, the complete variable domain is GAGVSQSPSNKVTEKGKDVELRCDPISGHTALYWYRQSLGQGLEFLIYFQGNSAPDKSGLPSDRFSAERTGGSVSTLTIQRTQQEDSAVYLCASSHTTGAVNTIYFGEGSWLTVV.

V gene TRBV5-1 combines with J gene TRBJ2-3, with 7 bases that match TRBD2. Germline-derived CDR1 and CDR2 are SGHRS and YFSETQ. This CDR3 is 13 amino acids long. Losses at the gene ends were 3 bases for V and 3 bases for J; bases not matched to a gene: 1. CDR3 DNA: TGCGCCAGCAGCTGGGGAGGGACAGATACGCAGTATTTT. As protein: CASSWGGTDTQYF.

The chain is built from TRBV6-6 and TRBJ1-1, with 8 nucleotides matching TRBD1. CDR1 and CDR2 (germline): MNHNY, SVGAGI (reference sequence). There are 15 residues in the CDR3. The V segment lost 4 bases and the J segment 4 bases; nucleotides outside the gene matches: 8. CDR3 in DNA: TGTGCCAGCAGTTCCCACGGGACAGGCGGCACTGAAGCTTTCTTT. This codes for CASSSHGTGGTEAFF.

The chain employs TRBV7-2 and TRBJ2-1; TRBD1 agrees at 9 bases. The ends lost 5 bases at V and 3 bases at J; junction bases unmatched: 5. The CDR3 has 15 residues. The germline CDR1 and CDR2 sequences are SGHTA and FQGNSA. CDR3 coding DNA: TGTGCCAGCAGCGTCGGACAGGGGAACTACAATGAGCAGTTCTTC. This codes for CASSVGQGNYNEQFF.

This chain connects TRBV19 to TRBJ2-2, with 13 nucleotides matching TRBD2. The CDR3 length is 17 residues. V shed 6 bases, J shed 5 bases, and the junction held 9 bases outside the gene matches. The V gene's germline CDR1 is LNHDA and CDR2 SQIVND (reference sequence). Written as DNA, the CDR3 is TGTGCCAGTAGAACTAGCGGGAGGGATGGTAAAACCGGGGAGCTGTTTTTT. Residues: CASRTSGRDGKTGELFF.

The rearrangement joins TRBV6-1 to TRBJ1-5; the D is unclear. The germline V and J ends were trimmed by 5 bases and 0 bases, with 8 bases remaining between them. The CDR3 covers 14 residues. Per the germline V gene, CDR1 is MNHNS and CDR2 is SASEGT. DNA for the CDR3: TGTGCCAGCAGTACCGGTTATAGCAATCAGCCCCAGCATTTT. Its translation is CASSTGYSNQPQHF.

V usage is TRBV10-3 and J usage is TRBJ1-5; 9 bases fit TRBD1. Germline V gene lookup returns CDR1 ENHRY and CDR2 SYGVKD. The ends lost 8 bases at V and 6 bases at J; junction bases unmatched: 11. CDR3 length equals 15 residues. CDR3 in amino acids: CAIGDHRGLGQPQHF. CDR3 sequence (DNA): TGTGCCATCGGGGACCACAGGGGGCTGGGTCAGCCCCAGCATTTT.

The CDR3 sequence: CASSSFGEKGHEQYF. The DNA for the CDR3 is TGTGCCAGCAGTTCTTTCGGGGAGAAGGGTCACGAGCAGTACTTC. This sequence joins TRBV27 and TRBJ2-7; D possibly corresponds to TRBD2 (5 bases). This CDR3 is built from 15 residues. V gave up 4 bases and J gave up 5 bases, with 18 bases separating them. Germline lookup yields CDR1 MNHEY and CDR2 SMNVEV (reference sequence).

This chain joins TRBV13 and TRBJ2-1, with a weak D call TRBD2 (5 bases). This CDR3 is 17 amino acids long. Trimming pared 6 bases from V and 4 bases from J, leaving 22 bases between. Looked up from germline, CDR1 is PRHDT and CDR2 is FYEKMQ (reference sequence). CDR3 sequence (DNA): TGTGCCAGCAGTGGTCGGGGTACCTTCACGCTTTACAATGAGCAGTTCTTC. Its protein product is CASSGRGTFTLYNEQFF.

The rearrangement links TRBV7-7 to TRBJ2-7, with 8 nucleotides matching TRBD1. V lost 3 bases and J lost 3; bases outside the gene matches: 1. Per germline, CDR1 SSHAT and CDR2 FNYEAQ (reference sequence). The CDR3 length is 13 residues. The CDR3 sequence: CASSFGQGYEQYF. CDR3 DNA: TGTGCCAGCAGCTTCGGACAGGGCTACGAGCAGTACTTC.

Here the CDR3 reads CASSRGLAGLNEQFF. The CDR3 DNA reads as TGTGCCAGCAGCCGGGGACTAGCGGGACTCAATGAGCAGTTCTTC. The chain recombines TRBV11-2 with TRBJ2-1; 13 bases align to TRBD2. Germline CDR1 SGHAT, CDR2 FQNNGV. The V segment lost 5 bases and the J segment 6 bases; nucleotides outside the gene matches: 4. The CDR3 totals 15 residues.

In the case of this clone: A read error may account for a junction end that differs from germline. The rearrangement uses TRBV7-3 and TRBJ2-3, with TRBD2 matching over 7 bases. Germline V gives CDR1 SGHTA, CDR2 FQGTGA. This CDR3 is 17 amino acids long. The CDR3 here is CASSSQPSGSSTDTQYF. CDR3 in DNA: TGTGCCAGCAGCTCGCAGCCTAGCGGAAGTAGCACAGATACACAGTATTTT.

This chain connects TRBV4-1 to TRBJ2-3; D unclear. The CDR3 loop spans 15 amino acids. CDR1 and CDR2 from the germline V gene are MGHRA and YSYEKL. V gave up 1 base and J gave up 0 bases, with 8 bases separating them. CDR3 in DNA: TGCGCCAGCAGCCAAGTGGCGGCTAGCACAGATACGCAGTATTTT. As protein: CASSQVAASTDTQYF.

The chain has TRBV11-3 and TRBJ2-1; D gene ambiguous. Germline CDR1 is SGHNT and CDR2 is YENEEA. The CDR3 length is 16 residues. Trimming cost V 1 base and J 0 bases, with 10 bases left between them. The CDR3 DNA sequence: TGTGCCAGCAGCTTAGGGGTGAGGAGCTCCTACAATGAGCAGTTCTTC. Translated, it gives CASSLGVRSSYNEQFF.

The chain has TRBV14 and TRBJ2-7, with 9 positions matching TRBD1. CDR1 is SGHDN and CDR2 is FVKESK in the germline V gene. The trim removed 4 bases at V and 2 bases at J, leaving 6 bases unmatched. This CDR3 has 15 residues. CDR3 loop: CASSPLGQGTYEQYF. The CDR3 nucleotides read TGTGCCAGCAGCCCCCTAGGACAGGGGACCTACGAGCAGTACTTC.

The chain joins TRBV28 to TRBJ2-1, with D tentatively TRBD1 (6 bases). There are 13 residues in the CDR3. Looked up from germline, CDR1 is MDHEN and CDR2 is SYDVKM. Trimming left V 6 bases short and J 7 bases short, with 13 bases between. DNA for the CDR3: TGTGCCAGCAGGCAAGGGGGTAGAAATGAGCAGTTCTTC. Translating it yields CASRQGGRNEQFF.

This chain uses TRBV4-1 with TRBJ1-3; D is uncertain. From germline, CDR1 is MGHRA and CDR2 YSYEKL. The CDR3 runs 15 residues. V was shortened by 0 bases and J by 5 bases, with 11 bases between the two germline ends. The CDR3 loop is CASSQELTHRNTIYF. CDR3 bases: TGCGCCAGCAGCCAAGAATTGACACACCGAAACACCATATATTTT.